Following are 10 T cell receptor beta chains from one sample sequenced in a study of Ad26.COV2.S vaccination and SARS-CoV-2 variants. As to treatment: some 20 received Ad26.COV2.S at low or high dose, single or two shots; a few received placebo; per-sample allocation not given. On day 63 after the first injection, vaccine and placebo recipients gave samples. Assay used: immunoSEQ multiplex PCR; TCRdb lists only in-frame clones, some missing. The sample carries around 310,000 clones, 90% recorded once. The specimen comprised peripheral blood, sampled in a trial of Ad26.COV2.S vaccine versus placebo. Source of these receptors: a person between 18 and 60 years old who received the Ad26.COV2.S COVID-19 vaccine or a placebo.

The V and J genes are TRBV6-5 and TRBJ1-4; 8 bases are shared with TRBD1. After removal of 2 bases from V and 7 bases from J, the junction contained 6 bases not matched to a gene. Germline V gives CDR1 MNHEY, CDR2 SVGAGI. CDR3 length: 15 residues. CDR3 DNA sequence: TGTGCCAGCAGTTACGTGTCAGGGGGCAGTGAAAAACTGTTTTTT. It specifies CASSYVSGGSEKLFF.

The CDR3 loop is CASSPGVIGVGNEQYV. Written as DNA, the CDR3 is TGTGCCAGCAGCCCCGGCGTTATAGGGGTCGGGAACGAGCAGTACGTC. J is TRBJ2-7 and V is TRBV7-2, with D tentatively TRBD1 or TRBD2 (5 bases each). Looked up from germline, CDR1 is SGHTA and CDR2 is FQGNSA. The CDR3 spans 16 residues. The V gene lost 5 bases and the J gene lost 5 bases, with 22 bases spanning the gap.

The chain employs TRBV18 and TRBJ2-3; possible D gene TRBD1, 5 bases. Germline V lookup: CDR1 KGHSH, CDR2 LQKENI. V lost 3 bases, J lost 2 bases, and 12 bases lay in between. The CDR3 loop spans 15 amino acids. CDR3 DNA sequence: TGTGCCAGCTCACCGACAGAAGGGGCCACAGATACGCAGTATTTT. Translation gives CASSPTEGATDTQYF.

V usage is TRBV7-9 and J usage is TRBJ1-2, with a possible D match to TRBD1 (6 bases). The CDR3 covers 16 residues. Germline CDR1 and CDR2: SEHNR and FQNEAQ (reference sequence). Trimming removed 1 base at V and 1 base at J, with 13 bases between. This chain's CDR3 is CASSLGQGLINYGYTF. The CDR3, as DNA: TGTGCCAGCAGCTTAGGTCAGGGGCTAATTAACTATGGCTACACCTTC.

CDR3 DNA: TGCGCCAGCAGCTTGGTTGGGACGACGGACACCATATATTTT. Translation: CASSLVGTTDTIYF. The V call is TRBV5-1, the J call TRBJ1-3; D possibly corresponds to TRBD1 (5 bases). The CDR3 is 14 amino acids. V gave up 0 bases and J gave up 8 bases, with 12 bases separating them. Germline values: CDR1 SGHRS, CDR2 YFSETQ.

The chain joins TRBV11-2 to TRBJ2-5; weak D call: TRBD1 (5 bases). The CDR3 length is 14 residues. V was pared by 4 bases and J by 2 bases, with 11 bases between. From germline, CDR1 is SGHAT and CDR2 FQNNGV. The CDR3 loop is CASSSTTVQETQYF. The CDR3 nucleotides are TGTGCCAGCAGCTCAACGACAGTACAAGAGACCCAGTACTTC.

V is TRBV12-3 or TRBV12-4 and J is TRBJ2-3, with D uncertain. The CDR3 sequence is 13 residues long. V lost 2 bases to trimming and J lost 3 bases, with 6 bases between them. The CDR3 DNA is TGTGCCAGCAGTTTAACAGAAACAGATACGCAGTATTTT. Translation gives CASSLTETDTQYF.

The chain is built from TRBV27 and TRBJ2-3; D is undetermined. Germline V lookup: CDR1 MNHEY, CDR2 SMNVEV (reference sequence). Trimming took off 2 bases at V and 3 bases at J, with 12 bases between the two ends. The CDR3 has 15 amino acids. CDR3 bases: TGTGCCAGCAGTTTAATAGCAGGTTCTACAGATACGCAGTATTTT. This gives the protein CASSLIAGSTDTQYF.

The rearrangement links TRBV28 to TRBJ2-3, with 7 bases fitting TRBD2. The CDR3 has 14 amino acids. Germline V CDR1 and CDR2: MDHEN, SYDVKM. The V and J ends lost 8 bases and 1 base, in that order; junction bases with no gene match: 6. CDR3 nucleotide sequence: TGTGCCAGCTCAAAGCGGGACCGCACAGATACGCAGTATTTT. Its protein is CASSKRDRTDTQYF.

This clone was seen a single time. The rearrangement links TRBV18 to TRBJ2-3, with TRBD1 as a possible D gene (5 bases). Trimming took 6 bases from V and 1 from J, leaving 14 bases between them. The germline gives CDR1 KGHSH, CDR2 LQKENI. The CDR3 contains 15 residues. CDR3 bases: TGTGCCAGCTCGTCCAAGGGGCATGGCACAGATACGCAGTATTTT. Protein: CASSSKGHGTDTQYF. Filled out from reference TRBV18 and TRBJ2-3, the complete variable domain reads NAGVMQNPRHLVRRRGQEARLRCSPMKGHSHVYWYRQLPEEGLKFMVYLQKENIIDESGMPKERFSAEFPKEGPSILRIQQVVRGDSAAYFCASSSKGHGTDTQYFGPGTRLTVL.